This T cell receptor beta chain was retrieved from a study of patients and donors after allogeneic stem cell transplantation. This clonotype was counted only a few times. Germline V gene sequence: CDR1 LGHNA, CDR2 YSLEER. The length of the CDR3 is 16 residues. Trimming took off 2 bases at V and 0 bases at J, with 12 bases between the two ends. From the RT-PCR reads, TCRdb called clonotypes with MiXCR, one entry per CDR3 protein. The sample gives roughly 940,000 distinct CDR3 sequences, about a sixth of which show up once; roughly 6.4% is in the top ten. What was sequenced was blood, either unsorted or a sorted T cell fraction (not recorded which). The sequence derives from a human donor who was either an allogeneic HSCT recipient or a stem cell or donor lymphocyte infusion donor (not recorded which). It is not recorded whose cells these are; they may come from a transplant donor. This chain links TRBV4-3 with TRBJ2-3; D call uncertain. CDR3 sequence reads: CASSQSTKQSTDTQYF. The DNA of the CDR3 is TGCGCCAGCAGCCAAAGCACGAAGCAGAGCACAGATACGCAGTATTTT.